The present TCR beta chain was sequenced within a study of cytomegalovirus exposure and HLA in healthy donors. The study, taken as a whole, reports: Highly shared variants forming one cluster were likely a sequencing artifact.

To note about this clone: Its antigen remains unknown.

PCR primers comprised 60 Vbeta and 13 Jbeta primers. The assay was immunoSEQ multiplex PCR, and TCRdb's table has in-frame clones only and misses some. The data contain about 120,000 clones, 60% to 85% of them singletons. This clonotype originated in a man aged 45-65 years in good health and CMV-seropositive. The sample consisted of PBMCs.

For the CDR3, the DNA is TGTGCCAGCAGCGGACGGGACAGGGGGAACTATGGCTACACCTTC. Residues: CASSGRDRGNYGYTF. The chain joins TRBV9 to TRBJ1-2; 11 nucleotides match TRBD1. The junction had 3 bases not matched to a gene; V was cut back by 3 bases and J by 2 bases. CDR1 SGDLS and CDR2 YYNGEE come from the germline V gene. The CDR3 runs 15 residues. The whole variable domain, remainder taken from reference TRBV9 and TRBJ1-2, is DSGVTQTPKHLITATGQRVTLRCSPRSGDLSVYWYQQSLDQGLQFLIQYYNGEERAKGNILERFSAQQFPDLHSELNLSSLELGDSALYFCASSGRDRGNYGYTFGSGTRLTVV.